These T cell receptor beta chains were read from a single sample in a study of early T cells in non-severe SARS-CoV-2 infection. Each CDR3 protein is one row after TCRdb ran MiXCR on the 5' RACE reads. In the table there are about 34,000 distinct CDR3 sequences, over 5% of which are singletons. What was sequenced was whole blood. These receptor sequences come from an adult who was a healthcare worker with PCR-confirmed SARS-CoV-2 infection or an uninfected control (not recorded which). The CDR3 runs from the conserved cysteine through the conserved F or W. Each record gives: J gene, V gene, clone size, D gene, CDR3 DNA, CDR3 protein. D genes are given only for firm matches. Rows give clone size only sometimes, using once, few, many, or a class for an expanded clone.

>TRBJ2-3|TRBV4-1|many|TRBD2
TGCGCCAGCAGCCAAGATCGGGGGGGGGTTGCAGATACGCAGTATTTT
CASSQDRGGVADTQYF
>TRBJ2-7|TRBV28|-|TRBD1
TGTGCCAGCAATCCCTTTGGGACAGGGTTATCCTACGAGCAGTACTTC
CASNPFGTGLSYEQYF
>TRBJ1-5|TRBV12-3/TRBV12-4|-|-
TGTGCCAGCAGTTTCAGGGAGGAACAGCCCCAGCATTTT
CASSFREEQPQHF
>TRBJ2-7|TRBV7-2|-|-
TGTGCCAGCAGTCAGGGGCCCTCCTACGAGCAGTACTTC
CASSQGPSYEQYF
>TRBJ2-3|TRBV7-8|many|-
TGTGCCAGCAGCGCGACAACGGGGTCAGATACGCAGTATTTT
CASSATTGSDTQYF
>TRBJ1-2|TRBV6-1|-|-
TGTGCCAGCAGTGAAGCGTCCCGTGGGGGCTATGGCTACACCTTC
CASSEASRGGYGYTF
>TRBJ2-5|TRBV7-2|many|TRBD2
TGTGCCAGCAGTCGCCCGGGACTAGAAGAGACCCAGTACTTC
CASSRPGLEETQYF
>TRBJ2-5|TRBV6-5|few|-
TGTGCCAGCAGTAGGAGGTTAGCGGGGACAGGCGTACAAGAGACCCAGTACTTC
CASSRRLAGTGVQETQYF
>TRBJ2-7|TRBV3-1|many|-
TGTGCCAGCGGGAATAACAGGCCTCCCTACGAGCAGTACTTC
CASGNNRPPYEQYF
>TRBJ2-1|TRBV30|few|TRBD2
TGTGCCTGGAGTGTATCCTCTAGCGGGGCATTCAATGAGCAGTTCTTC
CAWSVSSSGAFNEQFF
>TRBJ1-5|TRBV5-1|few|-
TGCGCCAGCAGCTTGGCCTCAGGGGTCAATCAGCCCCAGCATTTT
CASSLASGVNQPQHF
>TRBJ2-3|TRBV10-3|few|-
TGTGCCGGCGGGACGGCGAGCACAGATACGCAGTATTTT
CAGGTASTDTQYF
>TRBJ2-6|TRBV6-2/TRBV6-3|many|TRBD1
TGTGCCAGCGGGACAGGGGGCTCTGGGGCCAACGTCCTGACTTTC
CASGTGGSGANVLTF
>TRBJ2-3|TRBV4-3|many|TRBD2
TGCGCCAGCAGCCAAGGTGGCGGGGGTGCAGATACGCAGTATTTT
CASSQGGGGADTQYF
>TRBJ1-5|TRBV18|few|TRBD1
TGTGCCAGCTCACCGGGGACAGGGGCGAGCAATCAGCCCCAGCATTTT
CASSPGTGASNQPQHF
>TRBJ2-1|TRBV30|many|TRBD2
TGTGCCTGGACGGGGGGAAGAAGTGAGCAGTTCTTC
CAWTGGRSEQFF
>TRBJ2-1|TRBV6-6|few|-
TGTGCCAGCAGCCTCCGATCCAATGAGCAGTTCTTC
CASSLRSNEQFF
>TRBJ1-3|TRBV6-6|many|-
TGTGCCAGCAGGGGTGGGGCCAACTCTGGAAACACCATATATTTT
CASRGGANSGNTIYF
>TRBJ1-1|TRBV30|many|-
TGTGCCTGGAGTCAGGGGACGAACACTGAAGCTTTCTTT
CAWSQGTNTEAFF
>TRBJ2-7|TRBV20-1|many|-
TGCAGTGCTCCCGTTGGTTACGAGCAGTACTTC
CSAPVGYEQYF
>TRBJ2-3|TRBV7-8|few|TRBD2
TGTGCCAGCAGCTTAAGGTTCCGGGGGACTAGCGGAACAGATACGCAGTATTTT
CASSLRFRGTSGTDTQYF
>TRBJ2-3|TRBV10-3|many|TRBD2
TGTGCCATCAGTGGGGGACTAGCGGGCCGGGGAGATACGCAGTATTTT
CAISGGLAGRGDTQYF
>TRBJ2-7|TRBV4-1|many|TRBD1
TGCGCCAGCAGCCAAGACCCGGGACAGACCTACGAGCAGTACTTC
CASSQDPGQTYEQYF
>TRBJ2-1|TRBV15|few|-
TGTGCCACCAGCGGGATTGGCGGCTACAATGAGCAGTTCTTC
CATSGIGGYNEQFF
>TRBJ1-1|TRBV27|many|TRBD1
TGTGCCAGCAGTTTATTTCCAGGGGGCCTGAACACTGAAGCTTTCTTT
CASSLFPGGLNTEAFF
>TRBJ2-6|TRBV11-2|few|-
TGTGCCAGCAGCATAGTGGGGGCTGGGGCCAACGTCCTGACTTTC
CASSIVGAGANVLTF
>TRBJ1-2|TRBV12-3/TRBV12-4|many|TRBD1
TGTGCCAGCAGTTCCTCGATGGGACAGACCTCTAACTATGGCTACACCTTC
CASSSSMGQTSNYGYTF
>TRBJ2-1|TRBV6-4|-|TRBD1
TGTGCCAGCAGTGACTCCGGGACAGGGGAAACGAATGAGCAGTTCTTC
CASSDSGTGETNEQFF
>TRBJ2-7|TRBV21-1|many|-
TGTGCCAGCAGCCCTCCGGGGGGGCTCCACGAGCAGTACTTC
CASSPPGGLHEQYF
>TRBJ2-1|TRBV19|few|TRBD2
TGTGCCAGTAGTCTCGAGCGGGGGCCCTACAATGAGCAGTTCTTC
CASSLERGPYNEQFF
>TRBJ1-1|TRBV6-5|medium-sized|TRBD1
TGTGCCAGTAATAAACAGGGGAGCACTGAAGCTTTCTTT
CASNKQGSTEAFF
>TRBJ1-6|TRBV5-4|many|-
TGTGCCAGCAGTTTGAAGGGGGAGGGTTCACCCCTCCACTTT
CASSLKGEGSPLHF
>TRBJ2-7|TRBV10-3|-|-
TGTGCCATCAGTTCGATGACAGGAGGATTCGGGCAGTACTTC
CAISSMTGGFGQYF
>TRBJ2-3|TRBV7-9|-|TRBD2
TGTGCCAGCAGCCCTAGCGGGGCTAGCACAGATACGCAGTATTTT
CASSPSGASTDTQYF
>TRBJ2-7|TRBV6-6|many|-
TGTGCCAGCAGTACAGGGACCCTGTACGAGCAGTACTTC
CASSTGTLYEQYF
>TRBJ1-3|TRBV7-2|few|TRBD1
TGTGCCAGCAGCTTGGGACAGGGGTTAAACACCATATATTTT
CASSLGQGLNTIYF
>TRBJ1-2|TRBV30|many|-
TGTGCCTGGAGTGCCGGGGTGAACTATGGCTACACCTTC
CAWSAGVNYGYTF
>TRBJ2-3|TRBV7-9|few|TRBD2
TGTGCCAGCAGCCTCGGACTAGCGGGGGTCACAGATACGCAGTATTTT
CASSLGLAGVTDTQYF
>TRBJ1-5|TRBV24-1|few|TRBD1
TGTGCCACCAGTGATTTTTTGGACAGGGAGTTTCAGCCCCAGCATTTT
CATSDFLDREFQPQHF
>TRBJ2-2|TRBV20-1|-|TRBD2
TGCAGTGCCAAGGGACTAGCGGGAAACACCGGGGAGCTGTTTTTT
CSAKGLAGNTGELFF
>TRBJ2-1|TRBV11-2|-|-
TGTGCCAGCAGCTTACGAGGGGGGCGAAGCTCCTACAATGAGCAGTTCTTC
CASSLRGGRSSYNEQFF
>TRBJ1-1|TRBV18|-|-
TGTGCCAGCTCACCGGAAAGGGGTTGGACTGAAGCTTTCTTT
CASSPERGWTEAFF
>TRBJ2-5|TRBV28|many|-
TGTGCCAGCAGTTTATGGGGGGAGCGGACCCAGTACTTC
CASSLWGERTQYF
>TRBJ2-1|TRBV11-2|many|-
TGTGCCAGCAGCCCCGGACGGACGGGAACAATGGGGCAGTTCTTC
CASSPGRTGTMGQFF
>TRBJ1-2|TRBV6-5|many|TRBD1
TGTGCCAGCAGTTACTCAACAGGGGAGACCTATGGCTACACCTTC
CASSYSTGETYGYTF
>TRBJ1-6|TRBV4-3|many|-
TGCGCCAGCAGCCCGATCAACAATTCACCCCTCCACTTT
CASSPINNSPLHF